This T cell receptor beta chain was retrieved from a study of blood T cells in healthy people across ages. General study points: Any changes in expanded clonotypes were possibly confounded, as donor CMV status remained unknown.

Sample-barcoded 5' priming and a J-beta primer mix drove a second PCR of roughly 7 to 11 cycles. TCRdb re-analysed the 5' RACE reads in MiXCR, keeping a single row per CDR3 protein. The sample carries hundreds of thousands of distinct CDR3 sequences, under 45% recorded once. This CDR3 comprises 16 residues. Trimming removed 6 bases at V and 6 bases at J, with 23 bases between. CDR1 LGHNT and CDR2 FRNRAP come from the germline V gene. The authors isolated at least 7 million PBMCs per sample. There were at least 6 micrograms of total RNA extracted from every sample. This clonotype was seen only a few times. Its antigen remains unknown.

The clonotype comes from a man aged 55 to 70 in good health. The genes are TRBV12-5 and TRBJ1-1, with TRBD1 as a possible D gene (5 bases). Sequencing was done on a sample of blood. CDR3 sequence: CASGNPGEGAISEAFF. The CDR3, as DNA: TGTGCTAGTGGCAATCCGGGTGAAGGGGCAATCTCTGAAGCTTTCTTT.